The 24 T cell receptor beta chains given below trace back to one sample, sequenced in a study of radiation and T cells in renal cell carcinoma. Measured with immunoSEQ multiplex PCR; TCRdb has only the in-frame clones, and not every one. The sample has 150,000 or so clones, 88% seen once; the top ten hold around 4.4%. As for time point: baseline pretreatment blood. Treatment indicated: 15 Gy SBRT to primary tumor, nephrectomy 4 weeks later. Sequencing used blood, obtained from a patient whose treatment included radiotherapy and nephrectomy. These receptors were obtained from a woman in her 70s with renal cell carcinoma.

The chain is built from TRBV7-2 and TRBJ1-1; D may be TRBD1 (6 bases). Germline V lookup: CDR1 SGHTA, CDR2 FQGNSA. The CDR3 contains 13 residues. V dropped 5 bases and J dropped 3 bases, with 10 bases sitting between them. CDR3 residues: CASSPGVHTEAFF. CDR3 in DNA: TGTGCCAGCAGCCCAGGGGTCCACACTGAAGCTTTCTTT.

The genes are TRBV19 and TRBJ2-1; unclear D gene. V dropped 2 bases and J dropped 0 bases, with 8 bases sitting between them. This CDR3 contains 15 residues. In germline, CDR1 is LNHDA, CDR2 SQIVND (reference sequence). CDR3 amino acids: CASSIWRSSYNEQFF. The CDR3 DNA sequence: TGTGCCAGTAGTATATGGCGGAGCTCCTACAATGAGCAGTTCTTC.

The rearrangement uses TRBV7-2 and TRBJ2-1; the D gene is possibly TRBD2 (6 bases). CDR1 and CDR2 from the germline V gene are SGHTA and FQGNSA. V shed 1 base and J shed 1 base, with 11 bases lying between them. The CDR3 contains 16 residues. Written as DNA, the CDR3 is TGTGCCAGCAGCTTAGGGCCTGGGGGGTCCTACAATGAGCAGTTCTTC. It is translated as CASSLGPGGSYNEQFF.

This chain connects TRBV11-3 to TRBJ1-3, with 8 nucleotides matching TRBD1. The CDR3 consists of 14 residues. Germline CDR1 and CDR2: SGHNT and YENEEA. J gave up 2 bases and V 3 bases, and 0 bases lay outside the gene matches. DNA for the CDR3: TGTGCCAGCAGCTTGACAGGGGCTGGAAACACCATATATTTT. Protein: CASSLTGAGNTIYF.

The chain carries TRBV6-4 and TRBJ2-1; D possibly matches TRBD1 or TRBD2 (5 bases each). The CDR3 totals 16 residues. The V and J ends lost 2 bases and 2 bases respectively, with 13 bases between them. Germline CDR1 MRHNA, CDR2 SNTAGT. Here the CDR3 reads CASSDTGATTYNEQFF. Here the CDR3 DNA reads TGTGCCAGCAGTGACACCGGGGCTACGACCTACAATGAGCAGTTCTTC.

The chain employs TRBV4-3 and TRBJ2-4, with 7 bases identical to TRBD2. V shed 6 bases, J shed 6 bases, and the junction held 5 bases outside the gene matches. CDR1 is LGHNA and CDR2 is YSLEER in the germline V gene. The CDR3 has 13 amino acids. In DNA, the CDR3 is TGCGCCAGCAGTCCGGGGGGTGGAAACATTCAGTACTTC. Its translation: CASSPGGGNIQYF.

The rearrangement joins TRBV19 to TRBJ1-6; no clear D gene. Germline V gene lookup returns CDR1 LNHDA and CDR2 SQIVND (reference sequence). Trimming shortened V by 3 bases and J by 0 bases, and 15 bases separated the two germline ends. The CDR3 contains 18 residues. The chain's CDR3 is CASSISRGSRSYNSPLHF. CDR3 DNA: TGTGCCAGTAGTATCTCCCGCGGGAGCCGCTCCTATAATTCACCCCTCCACTTT.

This clone was seen a few times. The chain is built from TRBV30 and TRBJ1-1; D call uncertain. Per germline, CDR1 GTSNPN and CDR2 SVGIG (reference sequence). Trimming took 4 bases from V and 4 from J, leaving 13 bases between them. The CDR3 contains 13 residues. CDR3 DNA: TGTGCCTGGACCCTTGGGTGGGCCACTGAAGCTTTCTTT. Translated, it gives CAWTLGWATEAFF.

This chain connects TRBV4-1 to TRBJ2-1, with 13 bases matching TRBD2. J lost 3 bases, V lost 7 bases, and 12 bases had no gene match. Germline V gene sequence: CDR1 MGHRA, CDR2 YSYEKL. This CDR3 is 18 amino acids long. The CDR3 region has the DNA TGCGCCAGCACCCATCGGACTAGCGGGGGTGACCTCTACAATGAGCAGTTCTTC. This gives the protein CASTHRTSGGDLYNEQFF.

The J gene is TRBJ2-3, the V gene TRBV5-1; D perhaps matches TRBD1 (6 bases). CDR1 and CDR2 from the germline V gene are SGHRS and YFSETQ. V shed 0 bases and J shed 4 bases, with 9 bases lying between them. The CDR3 consists of 14 residues. CDR3 protein: CASSLDRASDTQYF. The CDR3 nucleotides are TGCGCCAGCAGCTTGGACAGGGCTTCAGATACGCAGTATTTT.

The rearrangement joins TRBV28 to TRBJ1-5, with D uncertain. V lost 5 bases, J lost 3 bases, and 14 bases lay in between. Germline CDR1 MDHEN, CDR2 SYDVKM. There are 15 residues in the CDR3. CDR3 DNA sequence: TGTGCCAGCAGTGGTATGGGAGGGATCAATCAGCCCCAGCATTTT. This encodes CASSGMGGINQPQHF.

This chain uses TRBV6-1 with TRBJ2-1; 11 bases fit TRBD2. Trimming cost V 6 bases and J 3 bases; bases outside gene matches: 1. Germline V lookup: CDR1 MNHNS, CDR2 SASEGT. The CDR3 sequence is 14 residues long. CDR3 in DNA: TGTGCCAGCAGACTAGCGGGGGACTACAATGAGCAGTTCTTC. It translates to CASRLAGDYNEQFF.

CDR3 sequence: CASKEAPGAVQPQHF. CDR3 nucleotides: TGTGCCAGTAAGGAGGCCCCAGGGGCAGTTCAGCCCCAGCATTTT. The chain carries TRBV19 and TRBJ1-5; D is possibly TRBD1 (6 bases). The CDR3 sequence is 15 residues long. Germline-derived CDR1 and CDR2 are LNHDA and SQIVND (reference sequence). V lost 7 bases and J 6 bases, leaving 19 bases between the germline ends.

The rearrangement uses TRBV27 and TRBJ2-1; 8 bases line up with TRBD1. Germline V gene lookup returns CDR1 MNHEY and CDR2 SMNVEV (reference sequence). This CDR3 contains 15 residues. Trimming cost V 7 bases and J 5 bases; bases outside gene matches: 10. The CDR3: CASTFQGAWNNEQFF. CDR3 bases: TGTGCCAGCACCTTCCAGGGGGCGTGGAACAATGAGCAGTTCTTC.

The genes are TRBV29-1 and TRBJ1-1, with 8 bases that match TRBD1. The CDR3 has 12 amino acids. Germline V gene sequence: CDR1 SQVTM, CDR2 ANQGSEA. Trimming cost V 7 bases and J 6 bases; bases outside gene matches: 7. CDR3 DNA sequence: TGCAGCGCCGTGACAGGGGTCGCTGAAGCTTTCTTT. Translation: CSAVTGVAEAFF.

This chain links TRBV5-1 with TRBJ2-5; 7 bases are shared with TRBD2. There are 15 residues in the CDR3. V gave up 1 base and J gave up 5 bases; unmatched junction bases: 8. CDR1 is SGHRS, CDR2 YFSETQ, per germline. CDR3 residues: CASSLPAGWGETQYF. CDR3 sequence (DNA): TGCGCCAGCAGCTTGCCAGCGGGGTGGGGGGAGACCCAGTACTTC.

The chain uses TRBV15 and TRBJ1-2, with D perhaps matching TRBD1 (6 bases). Germline V gene data show CDR1 as LNHNV and CDR2 as YYDKDF (reference sequence). This CDR3 spans 16 amino acids. V was clipped by 1 base and J by 0 bases, with 12 bases between them. Here the CDR3 reads CATSRAPDRTNYGYTF. The DNA for the CDR3 is TGTGCCACCAGCAGAGCCCCCGACAGGACTAACTATGGCTACACCTTC.

The chain employs TRBV5-1 and TRBJ1-1, with 9 nucleotides matching TRBD1. The length of the CDR3 is 14 residues. After removal of 3 bases from V and 4 bases from J, the junction contained 4 bases not matched to a gene. Germline CDR1 reads SGHRS; CDR2 reads YFSETQ. In DNA form, the CDR3 reads TGCGCCAGCAGCTCACAGGGGGCCGGCACTGAAGCTTTCTTT. Translated: CASSSQGAGTEAFF.

This sequence joins TRBV7-2 and TRBJ1-3; TRBD1 might be the D (5 bases). From germline, CDR1 is SGHTA and CDR2 FQGNSA. The CDR3 is 14 residues long. V was clipped by 3 bases and J by 4 bases, with 10 bases between them. DNA for the CDR3: TGTGCCAGCAGCTTCTGGGGGTCCGGAAACACCATATATTTT. Translated: CASSFWGSGNTIYF.

With regard to this clone: This sample also contains other DNA sequences that code for the same CDR3. This sequence joins TRBV6-5 and TRBJ1-5; 7 bases are a match to TRBD1. The CDR3 totals 14 residues. Germline V gene data show CDR1 as MNHEY and CDR2 as SVGAGI. V lost 6 bases, J lost 4 bases, and 6 bases stayed unmatched. The CDR3 DNA sequence: TGTGCCAGCAGACGGACAGGCCCAAATCAGCCCCAGCATTTT. Translating gives CASRRTGPNQPQHF.

The V gene is TRBV15, the J gene TRBJ1-5; 10 bases map to TRBD1. The CDR3 covers 14 residues. V dropped 6 bases and J dropped 5; count of bases not matched to a gene: 4. Germline CDR1 reads LNHNV; CDR2 reads YYDKDF (reference sequence). The CDR3 here is CATSSDRGYQPQHF. The CDR3 DNA reads as TGTGCCACCAGTTCGGACAGGGGGTATCAGCCCCAGCATTTT.

The chain links TRBV5-1 to TRBJ2-5; 7 nucleotides match TRBD2. J was trimmed by 4 bases and V by 0 bases; bases with no gene match: 3. Per germline, CDR1 SGHRS and CDR2 YFSETQ. There are 14 residues in the CDR3. As DNA, the CDR3 is TGCGCCAGCAGCTTGGAACCTAGCGGAGAGACCCAGTACTTC. It encodes CASSLEPSGETQYF.

In DNA, the CDR3 is TGTGCCAGTATCGGGTTTACGGCGGCCCTATATGGCTACACCTTC. This encodes CASIGFTAALYGYTF. The chain uses TRBV19 and TRBJ1-2; no clear D. This CDR3 is 15 amino acids long. Trimming cost V 7 bases and J 5 bases, with 20 bases left between them. In germline, CDR1 is LNHDA, CDR2 SQIVND (reference sequence).

The chain has TRBV28 and TRBJ1-6; no firm D call. The CDR3 covers 15 residues. The V end lost 4 bases, the J end lost 8 bases, and 15 bases lay between the germline ends. Germline values: CDR1 MDHEN, CDR2 SYDVKM. The CDR3 is CASSSGAAADSPLHF. DNA of the CDR3: TGTGCCAGCAGTTCCGGCGCGGCAGCTGATTCACCCCTCCACTTT.